The subject of this entry is one T cell receptor beta chain. These data originate in a study of blood T cell repertoires in COVID-19. Overall study: Acute and convalescent COVID-19 specimens originated in the United States, Italy and Spain. Sample material is recorded as cDNA or gDNA derived from T cells, B-cell-depleted T cells, or PBMCs.

In the original workflow: Amplification of reference gene primers was used by the study to estimate nucleated cell counts. The method was immunoSEQ multiplex PCR; TCRdb's version includes in-frame clones alone and lacks a portion of them. V and J calls and clone size are given by that table; D and trimming were obtained from the DNA. The data hold approximately 150,000 clones, with about 90% observed a single time. Germline V gene sequence: CDR1 LNHDA, CDR2 SQIVND (reference sequence). CDR3 size: 14 residues. The V gene lost 5 bases and the J gene lost 5 bases, with 12 bases spanning the gap. This clonotype was obtained from a man between 50 and 59 years old who had recovered from COVID-19. This chain joins TRBV19 and TRBJ2-2, with D tentatively TRBD1 (6 bases). The specimen sequenced was peripheral blood. In DNA form, the CDR3 reads TGTGCCAGTAGTCAACAGGGTCGGACCGGGGAGCTGTTTTTT. Its protein product is CASSQQGRTGELFF.